The 30 T cell receptor beta chains listed next were all sequenced from one sample in a study of cytotoxic CD8 clonotypes in ibrutinib-treated CLL. Profiling relied on immunoSEQ multiplex PCR, and the TCRdb table lists in-frame clones only, not all of them. The sample holds roughly 200,000 clones; 75% to 80% are singletons and the top ten take over 9.5%. The starting material was PBMCs, obtained after 12 months of ibrutinib treatment. Receptors were obtained from a human donor with chronic lymphocytic leukemia.

This clone came up a few times. The chain has TRBV27 and TRBJ2-7; D unclear. CDR1 and CDR2 from the germline V gene are MNHEY and SMNVEV (reference sequence). Trimming left V 3 bases short and J 7 bases short, with 16 bases between. This CDR3 is 14 amino acids long. The CDR3 DNA reads as TGTGCCAGCAGTTTCGGAATACGGGCCCGGGAGCAGTACTTC. Residues: CASSFGIRAREQYF.

The V and J genes are TRBV4-2 and TRBJ1-2, with 9 positions matching TRBD1. The CDR3 consists of 15 residues. Unmatched junction bases numbered 9, after V lost 4 bases and J lost 6 bases. Germline V lookup: CDR1 LGHNA, CDR2 YNFKEQ. The CDR3 loop is CASSPRDRALNGYTF. CDR3 in DNA: TGTGCCAGCAGCCCCCGGGACAGGGCTCTTAATGGCTACACCTTC.

The genes are TRBV27 and TRBJ2-1; TRBD2 aligns across 7 bases. The CDR3 is 14 residues long. V shed 2 bases and J 4 bases; nucleotides not matched to a gene: 2. The germline CDR1 and CDR2 sequences are MNHEY and SMNVEV (reference sequence). CDR3 nucleotide sequence: TGTGCCAGCAGTTTACGGGGGGTATACAATGAGCAGTTCTTC. This translates into CASSLRGVYNEQFF.

J is TRBJ2-6 and V is TRBV11-1, with D maybe TRBD1 (6 bases). The V gene lost 4 bases and the J gene lost 0 bases, with 13 bases spanning the gap. There are 17 residues in the CDR3. Germline-derived CDR1 and CDR2 are SGHAT and FQDESV (reference sequence). CDR3 amino acids: CASSSLQGNSGANVLTF. The CDR3 DNA sequence: TGTGCCAGCAGCTCGCTGCAGGGGAACTCTGGGGCCAACGTCCTGACTTTC.

J is TRBJ2-7 and V is TRBV4-1, with 7 bases fitting TRBD2. The V gene's germline CDR1 is MGHRA and CDR2 YSYEKL. The V gene end was trimmed by 5 bases and the J gene end by 3 bases; junction bases not matched to a gene: 4. The CDR3 length is 13 residues. The CDR3 DNA reads as TGCGCCAGCAGCACGGGGGGTAACTACGAGCAGTACTTC. Its translation is CASSTGGNYEQYF.

The chain recombines TRBV29-1 with TRBJ2-7; 10 bases are a match to TRBD2. CDR1 and CDR2 from the germline V gene are SQVTM and ANQGSEA. The V gene end was trimmed by 6 bases and the J gene end by 3 bases; junction bases not matched to a gene: 17. The CDR3 is made up of 17 amino acids. The CDR3 DNA reads TGCAGCGTGACGACAGTTTACCTAGCGGGGGCCTTCTACGAGCAGTACTTC. It encodes CSVTTVYLAGAFYEQYF.

The chain joins TRBV27 to TRBJ2-7; 10 bases agree with TRBD1. The CDR3 runs to 13 residues. Germline trimming cut 10 bases from V and 4 bases from J; bases unmatched to any gene: 7. Germline V gene data show CDR1 as MNHEY and CDR2 as SMNVEV (reference sequence). The CDR3, as DNA: TGTGCCACCGGACAGGGGGAAGGTTACGAGCAGTACTTC. This codes for CATGQGEGYEQYF.

The chain combines TRBV29-1 with TRBJ1-1; D is unresolved. The germline V and J ends were trimmed by 4 bases and 1 base, with 10 bases remaining between them. The CDR3 length is 13 residues. Germline CDR1 SQVTM, CDR2 ANQGSEA. The CDR3 nucleotides read TGCAGCGTTGGGGGTCTCAAGAACACTGAAGCTTTCTTT. Protein product: CSVGGLKNTEAFF.

V gene TRBV10-2 combines with J gene TRBJ2-1; weak D call: TRBD2 (5 bases). Germline V gives CDR1 WSHSY, CDR2 SAAADI. CDR3 length: 16 amino acids. V was clipped by 7 bases and J by 4 bases, with 20 bases between them. The CDR3 coding sequence is TGCGCCAGCACCGCCCCTACTAGAACCCCATACAATGAGCAGTTCTTC. Translation: CASTAPTRTPYNEQFF.

The rearrangement links TRBV11-1 to TRBJ2-3; 10 bases are a match to TRBD2. V shed 5 bases and J 2 bases; nucleotides not matched to a gene: 7. The CDR3 runs 16 residues. Germline V gene lookup returns CDR1 SGHAT and CDR2 FQDESV (reference sequence). The CDR3 region has the DNA TGTGCCAGCAGCCACCGGCTAGCGGGAGACACAGATACGCAGTATTTT. This encodes CASSHRLAGDTDTQYF.

This clone was picked up a small number of times. The chain joins TRBV28 to TRBJ2-1; D might be TRBD1 (6 bases). The V and J ends lost 5 bases and 9 bases respectively, with 17 bases between them. Germline CDR1 is MDHEN and CDR2 is SYDVKM. The CDR3 loop spans 14 amino acids. This chain's CDR3 is CASSRTQGAAEQFF. The CDR3 DNA reads as TGTGCCAGCAGTCGAACACAGGGTGCGGCTGAGCAGTTCTTC. The variable domain in full, completed from reference TRBV28 and TRBJ2-1, reads DVKVTQSSRYLVKRTGEKVFLECVQDMDHENMFWYRQDPGLGLRLIYFSYDVKMKEKGDIPEGYSVSREKKERFSLILESASTNQTSMYLCASSRTQGAAEQFFGPGTRLTVL.

The rearrangement joins TRBV7-2 to TRBJ1-4; D uncertain. Germline V gene sequence: CDR1 SGHTA, CDR2 FQGNSA. CDR3 size: 14 residues. The V gene lost 3 bases and the J gene lost 0 bases, with 5 bases spanning the gap. CDR3 DNA sequence: TGTGCCAGCAGCTTCGGTTCAACTAATGAAAAACTGTTTTTT. Protein: CASSFGSTNEKLFF.

The rearrangement joins TRBV2 to TRBJ1-5; D unclear. Germline V lookup: CDR1 SNHLY, CDR2 FYNNEI. The CDR3 has 15 residues. V was clipped by 2 bases and J by 0 bases, with 8 bases between them. The CDR3 protein is CASSENGNSNQPQHF. The CDR3 DNA is TGTGCCAGCAGTGAAAACGGAAATAGCAATCAGCCCCAGCATTTT.

The chain employs TRBV6-1 and TRBJ1-5; no clear D gene. This CDR3 is built from 15 residues. Trimming took 7 bases from V and 0 from J, leaving 13 bases between them. CDR1 and CDR2 (germline): MNHNS, SASEGT. CDR3 sequence: CASTLAVNSNQPQHF. CDR3 sequence (DNA): TGTGCCAGCACCCTGGCAGTTAATAGCAATCAGCCCCAGCATTTT.

A few counts support this clone. The chain recombines TRBV19 with TRBJ1-2; maybe TRBD1 (5 bases). With 6 bases removed from V and 3 bases from J, the gap between germline ends came to 14 bases. Germline CDR1 is LNHDA and CDR2 is SQIVND (reference sequence). The CDR3 runs to 14 residues. Here the CDR3 reads CASRGDATYYGYTF. The DNA of the CDR3 is TGTGCCAGTAGGGGGGACGCAACGTACTATGGCTACACCTTC.

The chain carries TRBV7-8 and TRBJ2-1; 8 bases map to TRBD1. This CDR3 has 15 amino acids. Unmatched junction bases numbered 8, after V lost 5 bases and J lost 5 bases. Germline loops: CDR1 SGHVS, CDR2 FQNEAQ. CDR3 DNA sequence: TGTGCCAGCAGCACCTACAGGGGGGTGAACAATGAGCAGTTCTTC. Translating it yields CASSTYRGVNNEQFF.

The J gene is TRBJ1-2, the V gene TRBV12-2. TRBV12-2 corresponds to a pseudogene. The CDR3 is 14 amino acids. CDR3 loop: CASRLALIFYGYTF. In DNA form, the CDR3 reads TGTGCAAGTCGCTTAGCGCTAATCTTCTATGGCTACACCTTC.

The genes are TRBV28 and TRBJ2-7; 8 positions match TRBD1. The germline CDR1 and CDR2 sequences are MDHEN and SYDVKM. J gave up 5 bases and V 6 bases, and 6 bases lay outside the gene matches. This CDR3 is built from 13 residues. CDR3 bases: TGTGCCAGCAGCTGGACAGGGTTGGACGAGCAGTACTTC. It codes for CASSWTGLDEQYF.

The chain is built from TRBV11-2 and TRBJ1-2, with D hard to call. The CDR3 is 13 amino acids. V shed 3 bases and J shed 2 bases, with 7 bases lying between them. Germline values: CDR1 SGHAT, CDR2 FQNNGV. The CDR3 bases are TGTGCCAGCAGCTTGGTGGCAAACTATGGCTACACCTTC. This codes for CASSLVANYGYTF.

The chain has TRBV29-1 and TRBJ2-7; 11 bases are a match to TRBD1. The CDR3 length is 14 residues. The V and J ends lost 6 bases and 1 base, in that order; junction bases with no gene match: 5. Germline V lookup: CDR1 SQVTM, CDR2 ANQGSEA. The chain's CDR3 is CSVLGQGGSYEQYF. CDR3 nucleotide sequence: TGCAGCGTCCTGGGACAGGGGGGATCCTACGAGCAGTACTTC.

This chain uses TRBV27 with TRBJ1-3, with D hard to call. V dropped 0 bases and J dropped 2 bases, with 11 bases sitting between them. CDR3 size: 16 residues. Germline CDR1 reads MNHEY; CDR2 reads SMNVEV (reference sequence). The DNA for the CDR3 is TGTGCCAGCAGTTTATCGGGTGTCGGACCTGGAAACACCATATATTTT. It translates to CASSLSGVGPGNTIYF.

The chain has TRBV7-3 and TRBJ1-1, with no clear D. Per the germline V gene, CDR1 is SGHTA and CDR2 is FQGTGA. The CDR3 is made up of 15 amino acids. The ends were cut back, 1 base at V and 1 base at J, with 10 bases in the middle. DNA of the CDR3: TGTGCCAGCAGCTTAAATATAGGCCCGAACACTGAAGCTTTCTTT. It codes for CASSLNIGPNTEAFF.

This clone was found many times. This chain joins TRBV19 and TRBJ2-5, with D unclear. CDR3 length equals 14 residues. In germline, CDR1 is LNHDA, CDR2 SQIVND (reference sequence). V lost 3 bases and J 0 bases, leaving 8 bases between the germline ends. The CDR3 spells CASSILPDQETQYF. Written as DNA, the CDR3 is TGTGCCAGTAGTATCCTACCAGACCAAGAGACCCAGTACTTC. The full variable domain, rest sourced from reference TRBV19 and TRBJ2-5, is DGGITQSPKYLFRKEGQNVTLSCEQNLNHDAMYWYRQDPGQGLRLIYYSQIVNDFQKGDIAEGYSVSREKKESFPLTVTSAQKNPTAFYLCASSILPDQETQYFGPGTRLLVL.

With respect to this clone: Other DNA sequences of this sample code for an identical CDR3. The genes are TRBV7-9 and TRBJ2-7; D unclear. The CDR3 extends over 12 amino acids. Germline V gene sequence: CDR1 SEHNR, CDR2 FQNEAQ (reference sequence). V was pared by 5 bases and J by 0 bases, with 5 bases between. CDR3 in DNA: TGTGCCAGCAGCCCCAGCTCCTACGAGCAGTACTTC. It is translated as CASSPSSYEQYF.

This clone appeared once. The V and J genes are TRBV7-9 and TRBJ2-5, with 7 bases matching TRBD1. Germline V gene sequence: CDR1 SEHNR, CDR2 FQNEAQ (reference sequence). This CDR3 is 12 amino acids long. V lost 6 bases to trimming and J lost 13 bases; unmatched junction nucleotides: 11. CDR3 region: CASSYTGDLGYF. The CDR3 DNA sequence: TGTGCCAGCAGTTATACAGGGGACCTAGGGTACTTC.

CDR3 region: CASSSLAGVRDTQYF. CDR3 coding DNA: TGTGCCAGCAGTTCCCTAGCGGGAGTGCGTGATACGCAGTATTTT. The J gene is TRBJ2-3, the V gene TRBV6-5, with 10 bases identical to TRBD2. With V trimmed by 4 bases and J by 6 bases, 7 bases remained unmatched. The CDR3 loop spans 15 amino acids. The germline gives CDR1 MNHEY, CDR2 SVGAGI.

The rearrangement links TRBV4-1 to TRBJ2-3; D might be TRBD1 (6 bases). The CDR3 is 16 residues long. Trimming stripped 2 bases from V and 3 bases from J, with 15 bases between. Germline values: CDR1 MGHRA, CDR2 YSYEKL. DNA of the CDR3: TGCGCCAGCAGCCAACTTTGGGGGCCTGGGACAGATACGCAGTATTTT. Its translation: CASSQLWGPGTDTQYF.

The chain combines TRBV6-5 with TRBJ1-1; D gene ambiguous. The germline V and J ends were trimmed by 5 bases and 5 bases, with 12 bases remaining between them. The germline CDR1 and CDR2 sequences are MNHEY and SVGAGI. This CDR3 region has 13 residues. CDR3 sequence: CASSTKVGTEAFF. Here the CDR3 DNA reads TGTGCCAGCAGTACAAAGGTGGGAACTGAAGCTTTCTTT.

This clone was seen a single time. The chain is built from TRBV9 and TRBJ1-2; 11 positions match TRBD1. This CDR3 has 15 residues. V shed 6 bases, J shed 1 base, and the junction held 5 bases outside the gene matches. Germline V gives CDR1 SGDLS, CDR2 YYNGEE. CDR3 amino acids: CASTPGTGGNYGYTF. CDR3 in DNA: TGTGCCAGCACCCCCGGGACAGGGGGTAACTATGGCTACACCTTC.

The J gene is TRBJ1-2, the V gene TRBV20-1; D is unresolved. The germline V gene has CDR1 DFQATT and CDR2 SNEGSKA (reference sequence). With 4 bases removed from V and 6 bases from J, the gap between germline ends came to 9 bases. The CDR3 sequence is 11 residues long. CDR3 in DNA: TGCAGTGCTACAAGTCCGAATGGCTACACCTTC. Amino acid sequence: CSATSPNGYTF.